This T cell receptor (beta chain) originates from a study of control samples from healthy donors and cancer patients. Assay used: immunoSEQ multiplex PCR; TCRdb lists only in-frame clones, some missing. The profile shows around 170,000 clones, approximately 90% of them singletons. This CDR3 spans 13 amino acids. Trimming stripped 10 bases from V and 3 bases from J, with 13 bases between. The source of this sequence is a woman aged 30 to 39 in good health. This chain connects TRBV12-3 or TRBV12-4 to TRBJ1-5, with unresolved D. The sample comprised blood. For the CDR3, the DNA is TGTGCCACCTCGACGGATCTCAATCAGCCCCAGCATTTT. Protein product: CATSTDLNQPQHF.